This paragraph reports one T cell receptor (beta chain). Produced via immunoSEQ multiplex PCR; TCRdb's table is partial and in-frame only. The data hold approximately 150,000 clones, with more than 85% observed a single time. The sample belongs to a study of control samples from healthy donors and cancer patients. V gave up 6 bases and J gave up 1 base; unmatched junction bases: 4. Germline V gene data show CDR1 as MNHEY and CDR2 as SMNVEV (reference sequence). The CDR3 is 15 amino acids. The chain employs TRBV27 and TRBJ2-2; 8 bases agree with TRBD2. This receptor was taken from a man aged 25-45 years in good health. The specimen was blood. The CDR3 is CASRPGLENTGELFF. Here the CDR3 DNA reads TGTGCCAGCAGACCGGGACTAGAGAACACCGGGGAGCTGTTTTTT.